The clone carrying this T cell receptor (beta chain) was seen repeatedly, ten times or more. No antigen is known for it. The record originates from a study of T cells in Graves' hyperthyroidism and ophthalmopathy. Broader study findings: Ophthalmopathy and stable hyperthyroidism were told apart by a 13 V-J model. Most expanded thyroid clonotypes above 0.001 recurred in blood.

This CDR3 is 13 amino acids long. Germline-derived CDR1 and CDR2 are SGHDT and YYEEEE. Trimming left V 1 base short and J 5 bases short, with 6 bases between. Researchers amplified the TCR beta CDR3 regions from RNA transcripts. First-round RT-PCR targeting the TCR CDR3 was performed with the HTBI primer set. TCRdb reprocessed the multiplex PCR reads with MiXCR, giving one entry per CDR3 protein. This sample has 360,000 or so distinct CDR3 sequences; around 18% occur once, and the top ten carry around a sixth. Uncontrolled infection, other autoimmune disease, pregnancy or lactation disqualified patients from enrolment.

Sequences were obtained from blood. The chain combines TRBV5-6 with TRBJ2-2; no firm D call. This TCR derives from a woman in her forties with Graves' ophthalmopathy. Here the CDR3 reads CASSLLVTGELFF. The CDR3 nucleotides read TGTGCCAGCAGCTTGTTGGTGACCGGGGAGCTGTTTTTT.